A single sample is the source of the 16 T cell receptor beta chains below, sequenced in a study of cytomegalovirus exposure and HLA in healthy donors (TCRdb year 2017). Libraries were constructed by the immunoSEQ multiplex PCR assay. For the multiplex PCR, a mixture combining 60 forward primers for TCR Vbeta segments and 13 reverse primers for TCR Jbeta segments was used. The immuneACCESS repertoire file appears here via TCRdb, limited to in-frame rearrangements. These files lack a portion of the clones; in checked studies, under half of the deficit traces to unresolved V genes, and the cause of the others is not known. In all, the sample holds 50,000 to 65,000 clones, and roughly 80% of those were seen once. Under 30% of the sample is held by the ten biggest clonotypes. Sample: PBMCs. The receptors were sampled from a woman aged 40 to 50 in good health and CMV-seropositive.

The chain uses TRBV10-3 and TRBJ1-3; no clear D gene. This CDR3 has 16 residues. Germline CDR1 and CDR2: ENHRY and SYGVKD. Trimming left V 2 bases short and J 6 bases short, with 17 bases between. The CDR3 loop is CAISERRRQLVNTIYF. DNA of the CDR3: TGTGCCATCAGTGAGCGGAGGAGGCAGTTGGTAAACACCATATATTTT.

This clone was recorded a few times. The gene calls are TRBV4-3 and TRBJ2-7; weak D call: TRBD1 (5 bases). V dropped 3 bases and J dropped 5 bases, with 20 bases sitting between them. The CDR3 runs to 16 residues. Germline V CDR1 and CDR2: LGHNA, YSLEER. CDR3 coding DNA: TGCGCCAGCAGCCAGGGCGTTGGGGCGACTTCTGACGAGCAGTACTTC. It translates to CASSQGVGATSDEQYF.

The V call is TRBV5-1, the J call TRBJ2-1; the match to TRBD1 covers 8 bases. CDR3 length: 14 residues. Germline V lookup: CDR1 SGHRS, CDR2 YFSETQ. Trimming took 4 bases from V and 9 from J; bases not matched to a gene: 9. The CDR3 nucleotides are TGCGCCAGCAGCCCCCCCAGGACAGGGAGTGAGCAGTTCTTC. The encoded protein is CASSPPRTGSEQFF.

This clone has more than one count but fewer than ten. With a far larger clone one base away, a read error is the likely cause. The genes are TRBV4-1 and TRBJ1-2; D is possibly TRBD1 (5 bases). Germline V gene data show CDR1 as MGHRA and CDR2 as YSYEKL. The CDR3 totals 13 residues. Trimming pared 1 base from V and 8 bases from J, leaving 11 bases between. The CDR3 loop reads CASSQALGHGYTF. The CDR3 DNA follows: TGCGCCAGCAGCCAAGCTTTGGGGCACGGCTACACCTTC.

This clone was seen once. The V and J genes are TRBV14 and TRBJ1-2; possibly TRBD1 for D (5 bases). Trimming left V 3 bases short and J 0 bases short, with 23 bases between. The CDR3 length is 19 residues. The V gene's germline CDR1 is SGHDN and CDR2 FVKESK. DNA for the CDR3: TGTGCCAGCAGCCATCCCCAACAGTCTCGAGACAGACCTAACTATGGCTACACCTTC. Protein sequence: CASSHPQQSRDRPNYGYTF.

The chain has TRBV6-6 and TRBJ1-5; the D gene is possibly TRBD1 (5 bases). The germline V and J ends were trimmed by 2 bases and 4 bases, with 12 bases remaining between them. This CDR3 has 15 residues. Germline CDR1 reads MNHNY; CDR2 reads SVGAGI (reference sequence). As DNA, the CDR3 is TGTGCCAGCAGTTACGTTTCAGGGTCGAATCAGCCCCAGCATTTT. It encodes CASSYVSGSNQPQHF.

V and J are TRBV5-1 and TRBJ1-1; 8 positions agree with TRBD1. Germline CDR1 and CDR2: SGHRS and YFSETQ. J gave up 0 bases and V 4 bases, and 5 bases lay outside the gene matches. There are 15 residues in the CDR3. The CDR3 region has the DNA TGCGCCAGCAGCGTACGACAGGGGTTGAACACTGAAGCTTTCTTT. Translating it yields CASSVRQGLNTEAFF.

The chain employs TRBV18 and TRBJ1-5; D is unresolved. The V gene lost 0 bases and the J gene lost 3 bases, with 12 bases spanning the gap. This CDR3 spans 16 amino acids. The germline V gene encodes CDR1 KGHSH and CDR2 LQKENI. The CDR3 region has the DNA TGTGCCAGCTCACCACCGATCGGCAGCGTCAATCAGCCCCAGCATTTT. It encodes CASSPPIGSVNQPQHF.

The chain employs TRBV12-1 and TRBJ1-5. TRBV12-1 is labeled a pseudogene. The CDR3 runs to 13 residues. The CDR3 here is CASSSDGRQPQHF. The CDR3 nucleotides read TGTGCCAGCAGCTCGGACGGGAGGCAGCCCCAGCATTTT.

V is TRBV6-5 and J is TRBJ1-1; no clear D gene. V lost 7 bases and J lost 7, with 10 bases in between. The CDR3 is 11 residues long. Germline V CDR1 and CDR2: MNHEY, SVGAGI. CDR3 sequence (DNA): TGTGCCAGCACGAGGGCCGGTGAAGCTTTCTTT. It yields the protein CASTRAGEAFF.

The chain is built from TRBV5-1 and TRBJ1-5; 7 bases match TRBD1. The germline V gene has CDR1 SGHRS and CDR2 YFSETQ. Trimming took 5 bases from V and 1 from J; bases not matched to a gene: 6. The CDR3 has 15 residues. DNA of the CDR3: TGCGCCAGCAGAAGGACAGGTGGGAGCAATCAGCCCCAGCATTTT. It translates to CASRRTGGSNQPQHF.

The CDR3 region is CASSLDPGDEAFF. DNA for the CDR3: TGTGCCAGCAGCTTAGACCCAGGGGATGAAGCTTTCTTT. The gene calls are TRBV7-9 and TRBJ1-1, with D perhaps TRBD1 (6 bases). This CDR3 spans 13 amino acids. V was cut by 1 base and J by 7 bases, with 10 bases left in between. Germline CDR1 is SEHNR and CDR2 is FQNEAQ (reference sequence).

The rearrangement joins TRBV2 to TRBJ2-1, with 11 bases that match TRBD2. The length of the CDR3 is 19 residues. The germline gives CDR1 SNHLY, CDR2 FYNNEI. V gave up 6 bases and J gave up 0 bases; unmatched junction bases: 13. The CDR3 sequence: CASSSQAASGGSSYNEQFF. The CDR3 DNA reads TGTGCCAGCAGCTCTCAAGCGGCTAGCGGGGGGAGCTCCTACAATGAGCAGTTCTTC.

This clone was counted a few times. The rearrangement uses TRBV11-2 and TRBJ1-1; 8 nucleotides agree with TRBD1. CDR3 length equals 15 residues. Unmatched junction bases numbered 13, after V lost 4 bases and J lost 9 bases. The germline V gene has CDR1 SGHAT and CDR2 FQNNGV. This CDR3 reads CASSSGQAKAYQAFF. The DNA of the CDR3 is TGTGCCAGCAGCTCGGGACAGGCGAAGGCGTATCAAGCTTTCTTT. Full variable domain (missing parts from reference TRBV11-2 and TRBJ1-1): EAGVAQSPRYKIIEKRQSVAFWCNPISGHATLYWYQQILGQGPKLLIQFQNNGVVDDSQLPKDRFSAERLKGVDSTLKIQPAKLEDSAVYLCASSSGQAKAYQAFFGQGTRLTVV.

This chain uses TRBV18 with TRBJ1-5; 9 nucleotides align to TRBD1. V lost 5 bases to trimming and J lost 4 bases; unmatched junction nucleotides: 3. This CDR3 spans 14 amino acids. Germline loops: CDR1 KGHSH, CDR2 LQKENI. The CDR3 here is CASSEGQGNQPQHF. DNA for the CDR3: TGTGCCAGCTCAGAGGGACAGGGAAATCAGCCCCAGCATTTT.

This clone was seen only a few times. The genes are TRBV6-1 and TRBJ2-5; TRBD1 matches at 7 bases. The trim removed 6 bases at V and 6 bases at J, leaving 10 bases unmatched. The CDR3 is 14 residues long. CDR1 and CDR2 from the germline V gene are MNHNS and SASEGT. In nucleotides, the CDR3 is TGTGCCAGCAGCCCTGGAAGGGGGCAACAGACCCAGTACTTC. Translation gives CASSPGRGQQTQYF.